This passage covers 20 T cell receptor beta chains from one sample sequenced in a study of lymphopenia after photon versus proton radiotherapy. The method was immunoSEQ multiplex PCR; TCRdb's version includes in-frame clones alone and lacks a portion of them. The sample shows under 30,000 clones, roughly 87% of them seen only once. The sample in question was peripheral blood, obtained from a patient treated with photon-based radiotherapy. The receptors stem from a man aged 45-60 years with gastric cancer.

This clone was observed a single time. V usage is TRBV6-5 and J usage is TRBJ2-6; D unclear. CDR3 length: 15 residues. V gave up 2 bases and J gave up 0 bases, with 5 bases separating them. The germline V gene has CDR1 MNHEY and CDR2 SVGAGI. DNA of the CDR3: TGTGCCAGCAGTTACCAAGACTCTGGGGCCAACGTCCTGACTTTC. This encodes CASSYQDSGANVLTF.

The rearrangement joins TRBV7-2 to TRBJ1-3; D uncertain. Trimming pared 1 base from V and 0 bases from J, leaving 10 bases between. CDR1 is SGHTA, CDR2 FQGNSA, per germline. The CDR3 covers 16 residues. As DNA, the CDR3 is TGTGCCAGCAGCTTAGAACATCTCAGCTCTGGAAACACCATATATTTT. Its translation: CASSLEHLSSGNTIYF. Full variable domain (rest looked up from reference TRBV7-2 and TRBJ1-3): GAGVSQSPSNKVTEKGKDVELRCDPISGHTALYWYRQSLGQGLEFLIYFQGNSAPDKSGLPSDRFSAERTGGSVSTLTIQRTQQEDSAVYLCASSLEHLSSGNTIYFGEGSWLTVV.

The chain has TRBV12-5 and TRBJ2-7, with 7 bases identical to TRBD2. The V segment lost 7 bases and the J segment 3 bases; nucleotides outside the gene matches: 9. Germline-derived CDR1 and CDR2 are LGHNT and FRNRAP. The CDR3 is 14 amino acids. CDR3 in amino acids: CASARSGGIYEQYV. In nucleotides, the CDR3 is TGTGCTAGTGCTCGATCCGGGGGGATCTACGAGCAGTACGTC.

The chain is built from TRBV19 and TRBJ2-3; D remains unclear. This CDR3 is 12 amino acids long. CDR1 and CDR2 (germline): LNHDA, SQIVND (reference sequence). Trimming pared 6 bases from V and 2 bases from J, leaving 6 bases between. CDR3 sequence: CASSSYTDTQYF. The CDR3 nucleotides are TGTGCCAGTAGCAGCTACACAGATACGCAGTATTTT.

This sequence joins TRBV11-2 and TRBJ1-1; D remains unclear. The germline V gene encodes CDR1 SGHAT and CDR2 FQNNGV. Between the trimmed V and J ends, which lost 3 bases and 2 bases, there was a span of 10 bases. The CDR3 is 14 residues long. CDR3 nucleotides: TGTGCCAGCAGCTTTCGGGGTTTCAACACTGAAGCTTTCTTT. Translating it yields CASSFRGFNTEAFF.

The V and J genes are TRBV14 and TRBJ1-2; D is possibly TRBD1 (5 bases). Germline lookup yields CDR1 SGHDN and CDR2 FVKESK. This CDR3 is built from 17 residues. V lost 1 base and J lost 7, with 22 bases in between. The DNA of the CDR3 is TGTGCCAGCAGCCAAGGACGGGACGGAGGAGGAGGTGGTGGCTACACCTTC. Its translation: CASSQGRDGGGGGGYTF.

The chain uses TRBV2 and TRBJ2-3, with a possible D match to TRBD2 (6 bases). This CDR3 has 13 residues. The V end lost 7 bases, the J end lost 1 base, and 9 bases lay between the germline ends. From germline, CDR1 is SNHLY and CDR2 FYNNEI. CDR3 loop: CASKRGGTDTQYF. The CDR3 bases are TGTGCCAGCAAGCGCGGGGGCACAGATACGCAGTATTTT.

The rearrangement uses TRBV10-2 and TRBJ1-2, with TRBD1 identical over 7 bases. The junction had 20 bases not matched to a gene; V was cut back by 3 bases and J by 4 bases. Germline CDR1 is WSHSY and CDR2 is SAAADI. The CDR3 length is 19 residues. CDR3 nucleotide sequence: TGCGCCAGCAGTGATTCGGCTGGGTCAAAAGGGACAGAGACCTATGGCTACACCTTC. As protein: CASSDSAGSKGTETYGYTF.

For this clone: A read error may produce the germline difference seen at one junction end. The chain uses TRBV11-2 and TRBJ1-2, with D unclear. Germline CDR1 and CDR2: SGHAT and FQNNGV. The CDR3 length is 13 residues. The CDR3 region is CASSPRPLVAGVF. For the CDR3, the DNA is TGTGCCAGCAGCCCTCGACCGCTGGTGGCAGGAGTCTTC.

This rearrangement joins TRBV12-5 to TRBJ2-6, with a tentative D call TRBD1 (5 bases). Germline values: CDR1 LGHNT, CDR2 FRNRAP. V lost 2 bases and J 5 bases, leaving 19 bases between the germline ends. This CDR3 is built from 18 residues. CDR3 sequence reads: CASGLPKGSGLRANVLTF. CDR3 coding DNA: TGTGCTAGTGGTTTGCCAAAGGGGTCGGGTCTCCGGGCCAACGTCCTGACTTTC. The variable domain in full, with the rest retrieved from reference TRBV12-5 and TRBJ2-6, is DARVTQTPRHKVTEMGQEVTMRCQPILGHNTVFWYRQTMMQGLELLAYFRNRAPLDDSGMPKDRFSAEMPDATLATLKIQPSEPRDSAVYFCASGLPKGSGLRANVLTFGAGSRLTVL.

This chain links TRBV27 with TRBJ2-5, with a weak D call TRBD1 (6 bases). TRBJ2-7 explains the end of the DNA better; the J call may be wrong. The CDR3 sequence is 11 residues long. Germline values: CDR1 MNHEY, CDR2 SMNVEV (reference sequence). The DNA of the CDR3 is TGTGCCAGGGACAGAACCTACGAGCAGTACTTC. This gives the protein CARDRTYEQYF.

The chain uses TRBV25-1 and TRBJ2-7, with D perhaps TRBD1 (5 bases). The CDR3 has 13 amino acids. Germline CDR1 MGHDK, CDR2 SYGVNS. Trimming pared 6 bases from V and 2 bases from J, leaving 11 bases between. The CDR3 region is CASRVTGTYEQYF. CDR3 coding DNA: TGTGCCAGCAGGGTAACAGGTACCTACGAGCAGTACTTC.

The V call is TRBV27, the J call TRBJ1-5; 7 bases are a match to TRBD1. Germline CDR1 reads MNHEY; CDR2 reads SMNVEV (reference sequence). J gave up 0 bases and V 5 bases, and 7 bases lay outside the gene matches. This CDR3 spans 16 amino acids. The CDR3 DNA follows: TGTGCCAGCAGTCCAAGGACAGGCTATAGCAATCAGCCCCAGCATTTT. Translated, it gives CASSPRTGYSNQPQHF.

This CDR3 reads CASSRDSLETQYF. The CDR3 coding sequence is TGTGCCAGCAGCCGGGACAGCCTAGAGACCCAGTACTTC. This chain uses TRBV7-3 with TRBJ2-5; TRBD1 matches 7 bases. Germline trimming cut 5 bases from V and 4 bases from J; bases unmatched to any gene: 4. Per germline, CDR1 SGHTA and CDR2 FQGTGA. The CDR3 is 13 residues long.

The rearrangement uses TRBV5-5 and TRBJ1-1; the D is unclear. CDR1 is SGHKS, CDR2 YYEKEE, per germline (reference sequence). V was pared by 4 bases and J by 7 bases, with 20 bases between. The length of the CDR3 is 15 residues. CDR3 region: CASSPEAHRVGEAFF. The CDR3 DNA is TGTGCCAGCAGCCCGGAGGCACACCGGGTGGGTGAAGCTTTCTTT.

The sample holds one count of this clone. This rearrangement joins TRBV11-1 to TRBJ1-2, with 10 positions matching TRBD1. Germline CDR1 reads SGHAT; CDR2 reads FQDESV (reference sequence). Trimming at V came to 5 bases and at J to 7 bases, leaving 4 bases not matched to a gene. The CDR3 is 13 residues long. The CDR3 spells CASSHGTGVGYTF. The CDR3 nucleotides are TGTGCCAGCAGCCACGGGACAGGGGTTGGCTACACCTTC. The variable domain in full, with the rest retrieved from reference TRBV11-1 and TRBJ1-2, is EAEVAQSPRYKITEKSQAVAFWCDPISGHATLYWYRQILGQGPELLVQFQDESVVDDSQLPKDRFSAERLKGVDSTLKIQPAELGDSAMYLCASSHGTGVGYTFGSGTRLTVV.

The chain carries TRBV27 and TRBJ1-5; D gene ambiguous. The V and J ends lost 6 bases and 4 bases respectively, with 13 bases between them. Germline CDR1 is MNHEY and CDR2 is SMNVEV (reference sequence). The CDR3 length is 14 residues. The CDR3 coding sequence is TGTGCCAGCAGCCCAGGTTTTGGTAATCAGCCCCAGCATTTT. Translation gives CASSPGFGNQPQHF.

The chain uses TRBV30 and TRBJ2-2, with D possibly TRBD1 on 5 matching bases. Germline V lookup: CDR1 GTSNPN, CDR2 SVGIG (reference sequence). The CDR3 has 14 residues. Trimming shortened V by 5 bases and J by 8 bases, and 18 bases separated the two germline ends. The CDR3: CAWSPGRVPGELFF. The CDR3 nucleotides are TGTGCCTGGTCCCCAGGGCGTGTCCCTGGGGAGCTGTTTTTT.

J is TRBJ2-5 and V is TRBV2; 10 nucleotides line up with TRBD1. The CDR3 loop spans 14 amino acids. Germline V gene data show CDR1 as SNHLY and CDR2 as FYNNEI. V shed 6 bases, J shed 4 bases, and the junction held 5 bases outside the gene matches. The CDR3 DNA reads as TGTGCCAGCAGCACCGACAGGGGGCGAGAGACCCAGTACTTC. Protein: CASSTDRGRETQYF.

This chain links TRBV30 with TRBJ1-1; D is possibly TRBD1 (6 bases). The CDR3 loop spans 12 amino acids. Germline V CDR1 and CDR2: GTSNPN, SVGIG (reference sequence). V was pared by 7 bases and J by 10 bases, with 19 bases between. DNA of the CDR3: TGTGCCTACAGGGACAATTCGGTAGTAGCTTTCTTT. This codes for CAYRDNSVVAFF.